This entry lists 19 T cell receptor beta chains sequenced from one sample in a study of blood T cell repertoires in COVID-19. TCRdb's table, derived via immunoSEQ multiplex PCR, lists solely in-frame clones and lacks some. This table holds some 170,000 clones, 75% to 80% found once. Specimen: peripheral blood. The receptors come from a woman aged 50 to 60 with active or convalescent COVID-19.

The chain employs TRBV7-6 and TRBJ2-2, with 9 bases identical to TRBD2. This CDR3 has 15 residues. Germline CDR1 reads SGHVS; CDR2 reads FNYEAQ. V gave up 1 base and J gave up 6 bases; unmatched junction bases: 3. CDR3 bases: TGTGCCAGCAGCTTAGGAGCGGGGGGCGCCGGGGAGCTGTTTTTT. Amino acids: CASSLGAGGAGELFF.

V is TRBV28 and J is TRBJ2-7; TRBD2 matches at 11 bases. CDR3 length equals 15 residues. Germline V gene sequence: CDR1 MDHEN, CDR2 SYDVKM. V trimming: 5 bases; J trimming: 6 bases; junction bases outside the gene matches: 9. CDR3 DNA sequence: TGTGCCAGCAGTAAGATACTAGCGGGAGCCAGCGAGCAGTACTTC. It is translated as CASSKILAGASEQYF. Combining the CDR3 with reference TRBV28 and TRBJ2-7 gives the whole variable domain DVKVTQSSRYLVKRTGEKVFLECVQDMDHENMFWYRQDPGLGLRLIYFSYDVKMKEKGDIPEGYSVSREKKERFSLILESASTNQTSMYLCASSKILAGASEQYFGPGTRLTVT.

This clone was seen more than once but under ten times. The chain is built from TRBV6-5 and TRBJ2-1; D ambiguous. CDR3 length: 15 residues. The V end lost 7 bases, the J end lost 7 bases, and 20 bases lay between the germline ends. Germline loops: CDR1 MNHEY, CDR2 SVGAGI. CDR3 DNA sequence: TGTGCCAGCACCCGCTTGGCGTCTGCTAGGAATGAGCAGTTCTTC. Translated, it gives CASTRLASARNEQFF.

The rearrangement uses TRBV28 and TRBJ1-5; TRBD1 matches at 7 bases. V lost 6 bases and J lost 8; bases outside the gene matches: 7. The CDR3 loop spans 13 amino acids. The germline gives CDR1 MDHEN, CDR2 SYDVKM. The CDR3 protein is CASRWTGLEPQHF. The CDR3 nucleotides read TGTGCCAGCAGATGGACAGGTTTGGAGCCCCAGCATTTT.

The CDR3 DNA sequence: TGTGCCAGCAGCGCCTTAGCGGGAGCTAGCACAGATACGCAGTATTTT. Translated: CASSALAGASTDTQYF. The rearrangement joins TRBV2 to TRBJ2-3, with 9 nucleotides matching TRBD2. With 6 bases clipped from V and 0 bases from J, the junction kept 7 bases outside the gene matches. The CDR3 has 16 amino acids. Looked up from germline, CDR1 is SNHLY and CDR2 is FYNNEI.

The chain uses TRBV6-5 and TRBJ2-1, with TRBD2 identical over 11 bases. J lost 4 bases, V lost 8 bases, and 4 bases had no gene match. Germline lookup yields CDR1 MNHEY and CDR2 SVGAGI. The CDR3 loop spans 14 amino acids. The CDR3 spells CASGTSGGYNEQFF. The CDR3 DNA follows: TGTGCCAGCGGAACTAGCGGGGGTTACAATGAGCAGTTCTTC.

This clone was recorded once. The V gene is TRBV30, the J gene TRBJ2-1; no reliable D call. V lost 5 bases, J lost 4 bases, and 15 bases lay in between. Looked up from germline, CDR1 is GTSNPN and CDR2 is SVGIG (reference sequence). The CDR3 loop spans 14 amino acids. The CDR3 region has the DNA TGTGCCTGGTCCGACTTCATCCGTTACAATGAGCAGTTCTTC. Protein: CAWSDFIRYNEQFF.

The CDR3 reads CASSLERGGSYEQYF. The CDR3 region has the DNA TGTGCCAGCAGCTTAGAACGGGGGGGTTCCTACGAGCAGTACTTC. J is TRBJ2-7 and V is TRBV7-2, with 8 bases fitting TRBD2. With 1 base clipped from V and 1 base from J, the junction kept 3 bases outside the gene matches. The CDR3 runs 15 residues. The germline V gene has CDR1 SGHTA and CDR2 FQGNSA.

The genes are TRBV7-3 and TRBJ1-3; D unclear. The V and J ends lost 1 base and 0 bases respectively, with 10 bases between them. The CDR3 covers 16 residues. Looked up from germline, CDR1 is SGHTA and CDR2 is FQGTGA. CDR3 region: CASSLKRTLSGNTIYF. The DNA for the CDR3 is TGTGCCAGCAGCTTAAAGCGGACGCTCTCTGGAAACACCATATATTTT.

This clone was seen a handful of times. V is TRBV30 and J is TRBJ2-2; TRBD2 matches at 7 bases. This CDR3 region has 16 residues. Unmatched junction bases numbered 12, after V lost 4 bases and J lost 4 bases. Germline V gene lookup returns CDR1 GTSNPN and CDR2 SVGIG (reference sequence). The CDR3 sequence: CAWMLKAGDITGELFF. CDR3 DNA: TGTGCCTGGATGCTCAAGGCGGGAGACATCACCGGGGAGCTGTTTTTT.

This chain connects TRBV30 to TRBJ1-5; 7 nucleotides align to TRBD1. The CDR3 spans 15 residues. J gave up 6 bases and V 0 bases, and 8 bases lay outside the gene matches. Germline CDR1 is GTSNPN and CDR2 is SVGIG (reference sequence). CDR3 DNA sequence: TGTGCCTGGAGTGTAGGGACAGTCCCGGGTCAGCCCCAGCATTTT. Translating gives CAWSVGTVPGQPQHF.

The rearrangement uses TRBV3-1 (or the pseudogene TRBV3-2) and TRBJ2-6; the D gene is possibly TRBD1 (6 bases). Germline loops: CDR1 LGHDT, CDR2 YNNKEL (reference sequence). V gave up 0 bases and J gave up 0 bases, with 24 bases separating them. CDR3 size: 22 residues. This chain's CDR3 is CASSQERVYGTQNSSGANVLTF. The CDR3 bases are TGTGCCAGCAGCCAAGAAAGGGTTTACGGGACACAGAACAGCTCTGGGGCCAACGTCCTGACTTTC.

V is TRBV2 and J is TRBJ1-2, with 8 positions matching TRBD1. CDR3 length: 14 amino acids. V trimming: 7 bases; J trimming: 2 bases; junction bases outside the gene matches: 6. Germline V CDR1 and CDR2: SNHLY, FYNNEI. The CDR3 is CASTPGQVNYGYTF. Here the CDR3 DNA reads TGTGCCAGCACCCCGGGACAGGTGAACTATGGCTACACCTTC.

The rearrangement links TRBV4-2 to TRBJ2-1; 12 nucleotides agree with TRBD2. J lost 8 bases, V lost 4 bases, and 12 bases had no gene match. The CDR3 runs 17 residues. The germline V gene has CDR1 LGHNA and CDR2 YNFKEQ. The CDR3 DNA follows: TGTGCCAGCAGCCCCCGTTCCCTAGCGGGGGGGCGATATGAGCAGTTCTTC. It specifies CASSPRSLAGGRYEQFF.

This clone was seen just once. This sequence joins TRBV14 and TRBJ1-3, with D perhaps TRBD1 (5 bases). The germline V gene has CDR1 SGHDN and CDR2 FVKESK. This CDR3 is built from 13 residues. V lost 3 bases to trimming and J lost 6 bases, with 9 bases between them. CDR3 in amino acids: CASSHPGANTIYF. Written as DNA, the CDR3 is TGTGCCAGCAGCCACCCTGGGGCAAACACCATATATTTT.

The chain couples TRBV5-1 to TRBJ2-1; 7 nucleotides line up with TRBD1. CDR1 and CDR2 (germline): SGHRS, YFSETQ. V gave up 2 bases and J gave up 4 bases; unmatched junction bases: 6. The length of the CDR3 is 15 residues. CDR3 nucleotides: TGCGCCAGCAGCTTTGGGGACAGAGAATACAATGAGCAGTTCTTC. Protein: CASSFGDREYNEQFF.

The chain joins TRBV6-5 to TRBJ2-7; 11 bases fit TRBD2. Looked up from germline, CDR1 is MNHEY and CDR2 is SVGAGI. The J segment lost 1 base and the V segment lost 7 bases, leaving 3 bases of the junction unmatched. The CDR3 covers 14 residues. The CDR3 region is CASTVAGGSYEQYF. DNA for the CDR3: TGTGCCAGCACCGTAGCGGGAGGGTCCTACGAGCAGTACTTC.

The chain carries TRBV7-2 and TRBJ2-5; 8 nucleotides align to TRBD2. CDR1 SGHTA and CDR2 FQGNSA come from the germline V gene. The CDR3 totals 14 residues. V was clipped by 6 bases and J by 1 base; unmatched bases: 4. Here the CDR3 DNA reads TGTGCCAGCAGTCACACTAGCGGCCAAGAGACCCAGTACTTC. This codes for CASSHTSGQETQYF.

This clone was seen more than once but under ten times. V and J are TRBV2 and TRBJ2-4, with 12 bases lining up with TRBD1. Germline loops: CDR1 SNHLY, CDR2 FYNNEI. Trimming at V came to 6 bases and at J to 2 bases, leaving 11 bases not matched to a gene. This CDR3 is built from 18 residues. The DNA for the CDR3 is TGTGCCAGCAGGCGGGACAGGGGGCTTCAAGTTACCAAAAACATTCAGTACTTC. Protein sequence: CASRRDRGLQVTKNIQYF. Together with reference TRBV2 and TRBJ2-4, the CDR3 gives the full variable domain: EPEVTQTPSHQVTQMGQEVILRCVPISNHLYFYWYRQILGQKVEFLVSFYNNEISEKSEIFDDQFSVERPDGSNFTLKIRSTKLEDSAMYFCASRRDRGLQVTKNIQYFGAGTRLSVL.